The 4 T cell receptor beta chains reported below all come from one sample, sequenced in a study of human T cells and chemical hapten exposure. Blood, whole and unfractionated, served as the source for total RNA extraction. TCRdb reanalysed the 5' RACE reads using MiXCR and keeps one entry per CDR3 protein. The table has about 140,000 distinct CDR3 sequences, around 4.4% seen once. The receptors come from a female donor in good health.

This clonotype was recorded many times. The V gene is TRBV25-1, the J gene TRBJ2-2; D gene ambiguous. Trimming stripped 0 bases from V and 8 bases from J, with 1 base between. The CDR3 is made up of 11 amino acids. CDR1 is MGHDK, CDR2 SYGVNS, per germline. The CDR3 nucleotides read TGTGCCAGCAGTGAATATGGGGAGCTGTTTTTT. It translates to CASSEYGELFF.

This clonotype was counted ten times or more. The rearrangement joins TRBV6-5 to TRBJ1-2, with 11 nucleotides matching TRBD1. The germline V gene has CDR1 MNHEY and CDR2 SVGAGI. Trimming removed 2 bases from V and 3 bases from J; junction bases left unmatched: 5. The CDR3 is 16 residues long. This CDR3 is CASSYRPGQGDYGYTF. DNA for the CDR3: TGTGCCAGCAGTTACAGGCCGGGACAGGGGGACTATGGCTACACCTTC.

This clonotype was seen repeatedly, ten times or more. This rearrangement joins TRBV20-1 to TRBJ1-2; the match to TRBD1 covers 7 bases. Trimming at V came to 1 base and at J to 8 bases, leaving 1 base not matched to a gene. The CDR3 contains 11 residues. The germline CDR1 and CDR2 sequences are DFQATT and SNEGSKA (reference sequence). The CDR3 here is CSARGTGGYTF. The CDR3 nucleotides are TGCAGTGCTAGAGGGACAGGCGGCTACACCTTC.

The V call is TRBV12-3 or TRBV12-4, the J call TRBJ2-3; D unresolved. The length of the CDR3 is 14 residues. V was cut by 2 bases and J by 3 bases, with 9 bases left in between. The CDR3 loop is CASSLPVLTDTQYF. CDR3 coding DNA: TGTGCCAGCAGTTTACCCGTGCTGACAGATACGCAGTATTTT.